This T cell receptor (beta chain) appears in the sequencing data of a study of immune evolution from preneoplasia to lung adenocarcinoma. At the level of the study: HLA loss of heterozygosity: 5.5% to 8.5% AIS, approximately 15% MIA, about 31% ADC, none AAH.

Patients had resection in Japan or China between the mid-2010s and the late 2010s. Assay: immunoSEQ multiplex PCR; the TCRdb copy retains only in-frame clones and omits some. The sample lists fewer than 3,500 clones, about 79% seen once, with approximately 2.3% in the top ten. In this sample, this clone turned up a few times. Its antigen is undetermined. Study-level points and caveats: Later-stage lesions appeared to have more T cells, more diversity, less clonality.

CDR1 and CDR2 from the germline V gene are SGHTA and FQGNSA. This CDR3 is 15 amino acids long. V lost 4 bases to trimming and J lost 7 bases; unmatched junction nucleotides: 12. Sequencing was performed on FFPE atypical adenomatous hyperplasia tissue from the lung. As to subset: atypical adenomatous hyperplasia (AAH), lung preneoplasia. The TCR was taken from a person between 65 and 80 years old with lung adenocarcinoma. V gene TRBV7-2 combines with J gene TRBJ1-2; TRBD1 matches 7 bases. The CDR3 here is CASSSISGGTGGYTF. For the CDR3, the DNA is TGTGCCAGCAGCTCCATCTCAGGGGGGACGGGTGGCTACACCTTC.